These 8 T cell receptor beta chains share one sample of origin, sequenced in a study. One entry per CDR3 protein results from TCRdb running MiXCR on the 5' RACE reads. The data contain 30,000 or so distinct CDR3 sequences, approximately 30% of them singletons. Treg sorting used a CD4+CD25+CD127-/low gate. Sample: tumor-infiltrating Tregs sorted from the breast tumor. All receptors derive from a female donor with breast cancer.

The rearrangement uses TRBV15 and TRBJ1-4; tentatively, D is TRBD1 (5 bases). Germline CDR1 LNHNV, CDR2 YYDKDF (reference sequence). V was shortened by 1 base and J by 6 bases, with 12 bases between the two germline ends. This CDR3 is built from 15 residues. The CDR3 coding sequence is TGTGCCACCAGCAGAGTGGGGGGGGACGATGAAAAACTGTTTTTT. Translation: CATSRVGGDDEKLFF.

This clonotype has a handful of counts. This rearrangement joins TRBV11-2 to TRBJ2-6; D might be TRBD2 (5 bases). V lost 5 bases, J lost 0 bases, and 14 bases lay in between. The CDR3 contains 17 residues. From germline, CDR1 is SGHAT and CDR2 FQNNGV. CDR3 residues: CASSLRRTSSGANVLTF. In DNA form, the CDR3 reads TGTGCCAGCAGCCTTAGACGCACTAGCTCTGGGGCCAACGTCCTGACTTTC. Looking up the rest from reference TRBV11-2 and TRBJ2-6 gives the full variable domain: EAGVAQSPRYKIIEKRQSVAFWCNPISGHATLYWYQQILGQGPKLLIQFQNNGVVDDSQLPKDRFSAERLKGVDSTLKIQPAKLEDSAVYLCASSLRRTSSGANVLTFGAGSRLTVL.

Within the sample, this clonotype is medium-sized. The chain has TRBV6-5 and TRBJ2-1; TRBD2 aligns across 12 bases. Trimming removed 3 bases from V and 7 bases from J; junction bases left unmatched: 4. Germline V gene sequence: CDR1 MNHEY, CDR2 SVGAGI. The CDR3 extends over 15 amino acids. The CDR3 here is CASSYSSGRENEQFF. The CDR3 nucleotides are TGTGCCAGCAGTTATTCTAGCGGGAGGGAAAATGAGCAGTTCTTC.

This clonotype was found many times. This chain connects TRBV6-5 to TRBJ1-1; 7 bases agree with TRBD1. The germline gives CDR1 MNHEY, CDR2 SVGAGI. This CDR3 is 16 amino acids long. V was pared by 2 bases and J by 1 base, with 7 bases of the junction left unmatched. The CDR3 is CASSYGSWTGNTEAFF. CDR3 in DNA: TGTGCCAGCAGTTACGGCAGCTGGACAGGGAACACTGAAGCTTTCTTT.

This clonotype is medium-sized. The CDR3 DNA is TGCAGTGCTATTCGTCGGAGGGGCTACACCTTC. This encodes CSAIRRRGYTF. The V and J genes are TRBV20-1 and TRBJ1-2; D unclear. Trimming pared 4 bases from V and 8 bases from J, leaving 11 bases between. Germline V gene lookup returns CDR1 DFQATT and CDR2 SNEGSKA (reference sequence). This CDR3 has 11 residues.

The genes are TRBV29-1 and TRBJ1-1; D not resolved. The V end lost 3 bases, the J end lost 4 bases, and 9 bases lay between the germline ends. The CDR3 has 12 amino acids. Germline V CDR1 and CDR2: SQVTM, ANQGSEA. The CDR3 loop reads CSVDTGLTEAFF. In DNA form, the CDR3 reads TGCAGCGTTGATACGGGTCTCACTGAAGCTTTCTTT. The full variable domain, with the rest looked up from reference TRBV29-1 and TRBJ1-1, is SAVISQKPSRDICQRGTSLTIQCQVDSQVTMMFWYRQQPGQSLTLIATANQGSEATYESGFVIDKFPISRPNLTFSTLTVSNMSPEDSSIYLCSVDTGLTEAFFGQGTRLTVV.

Turning to this clonotype: The final CDR3 position lacks the conserved phenylalanine or tryptophan, pointing to a likely read error. The chain couples TRBV20-1 to TRBJ1-1; perhaps TRBD1 as D (6 bases). The CDR3 contains 11 residues. CDR1 DFQATT and CDR2 SNEGSKA come from the germline V gene (reference sequence). Deletions cut 1 base from V and 8 bases from J, with 8 bases between. CDR3 loop: CSARGTGEAFS. The CDR3, as DNA: TGCAGTGCTAGAGGCACAGGGGAAGCTTTCTCT.

The CDR3 spells CSASRDTRGNQPQHF. The DNA of the CDR3 is TGCAGTGCTAGTCGGGACACTCGGGGCAATCAGCCCCAGCATTTT. The chain combines TRBV20-1 with TRBJ1-5; D possibly corresponds to TRBD1 (6 bases). V was cut by 3 bases and J by 2 bases, with 14 bases left in between. The CDR3 sequence is 15 residues long. The germline CDR1 and CDR2 sequences are DFQATT and SNEGSKA (reference sequence).